The 31 T cell receptor beta chains in this list originate from one sample, sequenced in a study of blood T cell repertoires in COVID-19. Assay used: immunoSEQ multiplex PCR; TCRdb lists only in-frame clones, some missing. The data show 250,000 to 300,000 clones, 88% seen once. The sample taken for sequencing was peripheral blood. The receptor source for this set is a woman aged 25 to 39 who had recovered from COVID-19.

V and J are TRBV10-3 and TRBJ2-7, with TRBD1 matching 7 bases. J was trimmed by 0 bases and V by 3 bases; bases with no gene match: 5. In germline, CDR1 is ENHRY, CDR2 SYGVKD. There are 15 residues in the CDR3. For the CDR3, the DNA is TGTGCCATCAGTGAAGGGACAGCCTCCTCCTACGAGCAGTACTTC. Its translation is CAISEGTASSYEQYF.

The chain combines TRBV6-5 with TRBJ1-2, with a possible D match to TRBD1 (6 bases). Germline assignment: CDR1 MNHEY and CDR2 SVGAGI. V shed 6 bases and J shed 3 bases, with 11 bases lying between them. The CDR3 contains 13 residues. Here the CDR3 reads CASRGQLYYGYTF. CDR3 sequence (DNA): TGTGCCAGCAGAGGACAGCTCTACTATGGCTACACCTTC.

The V and J genes are TRBV28 and TRBJ2-3, with no clear D. Trimming removed 6 bases at V and 0 bases at J, with 4 bases between. Germline CDR1 MDHEN, CDR2 SYDVKM. The CDR3 sequence is 12 residues long. The CDR3 reads CASRSSTDTQYF. CDR3 bases: TGTGCCAGCAGGTCTAGCACAGATACGCAGTATTTT.

The chain uses TRBV11-3 and TRBJ2-1; possible D gene TRBD1, 5 bases. Looked up from germline, CDR1 is SGHNT and CDR2 is YENEEA. Trimming left V 4 bases short and J 7 bases short, with 20 bases between. The length of the CDR3 is 16 residues. The CDR3 loop reads CASSSDTSRLPNEQFF. In DNA form, the CDR3 reads TGTGCCAGCAGCTCGGACACATCAAGGCTCCCGAATGAGCAGTTCTTC.

The sample holds a few counts of this clone. This chain uses TRBV7-9 with TRBJ2-1; D is unclear. V was shortened by 3 bases and J by 13 bases, with 13 bases between the two germline ends. The CDR3 covers 12 residues. Per germline, CDR1 SEHNR and CDR2 FQNEAQ (reference sequence). The CDR3 bases are TGTGCCAGCAGCTTGGTAACTCTCGCTCAGTTCTTC. Translated: CASSLVTLAQFF. The full variable domain, its missing parts supplied by reference TRBV7-9 and TRBJ2-1, is DTGVSQNPRHKITKRGQNVTFRCDPISEHNRLYWYRQTLGQGPEFLTYFQNEAQLEKSRLLSDRFSAERPKGSFSTLEIQRTEQGDSAMYLCASSLVTLAQFFGPGTRLTVL.

This clone showed up just once. The rearrangement joins TRBV7-2 to TRBJ1-2; TRBD1 agrees at 9 bases. The CDR3 is made up of 15 amino acids. Germline values: CDR1 SGHTA, CDR2 FQGNSA. Unmatched junction bases numbered 14, after V lost 5 bases and J lost 10 bases. CDR3 residues: CASSARQGGPSDYTF. The DNA of the CDR3 is TGTGCCAGCAGCGCCCGACAGGGGGGCCCCTCCGACTACACCTTC. The complete variable domain, with remaining parts taken from reference TRBV7-2 and TRBJ1-2, reads GAGVSQSPSNKVTEKGKDVELRCDPISGHTALYWYRQSLGQGLEFLIYFQGNSAPDKSGLPSDRFSAERTGGSVSTLTIQRTQQEDSAVYLCASSARQGGPSDYTFGSGTRLTVV.

V gene TRBV18 combines with J gene TRBJ2-7; 12 bases fit TRBD2. Looked up from germline, CDR1 is KGHSH and CDR2 is LQKENI. This CDR3 spans 15 amino acids. With V trimmed by 5 bases and J by 3 bases, 5 bases remained unmatched. The CDR3 sequence is CASSETSGGIYEQYF. CDR3 coding DNA: TGTGCCAGCTCAGAAACTAGCGGGGGGATCTACGAGCAGTACTTC.

A single count supports this clone. The chain employs TRBV9 and TRBJ2-7, with 8 bases that match TRBD2. This CDR3 contains 17 residues. Trimming removed 4 bases from V and 1 base from J; junction bases left unmatched: 13. Germline CDR1 reads SGDLS; CDR2 reads YYNGEE. This CDR3 reads CASSSSRERGTSYEQYF. Here the CDR3 DNA reads TGTGCCAGCAGCTCAAGCAGGGAGCGGGGGACATCCTACGAGCAGTACTTC.

The chain couples TRBV2 to TRBJ1-1; D is ambiguous. Trimming took 5 bases from V and 5 from J, leaving 12 bases between them. The CDR3 covers 13 residues. Looked up from germline, CDR1 is SNHLY and CDR2 is FYNNEI. The CDR3 region has the DNA TGTGCCAGCAGTTACAGTGATGAAACTGAAGCTTTCTTT. Protein product: CASSYSDETEAFF.

The chain has TRBV19 and TRBJ1-2; D remains ambiguous. The CDR3 loop spans 14 amino acids. Germline CDR1 LNHDA, CDR2 SQIVND (reference sequence). Trimming removed 2 bases at V and 5 bases at J, with 12 bases between. The CDR3 loop reads CASSISGRRYGYTF. CDR3 sequence (DNA): TGTGCCAGTAGTATATCCGGCAGGCGATATGGCTACACCTTC.

The rearrangement links TRBV11-2 to TRBJ1-5, with a tentative D call TRBD1 (5 bases). This CDR3 spans 14 amino acids. Germline loops: CDR1 SGHAT, CDR2 FQNNGV. V lost 0 bases and J lost 7, with 10 bases in between. The CDR3 DNA is TGTGCCAGCAGCTTAGATCCGACAGCCCAGCCCCAGCATTTT. As protein: CASSLDPTAQPQHF.

This rearrangement joins TRBV2 to TRBJ2-7, with D hard to call. The CDR3 totals 12 residues. V gave up 6 bases and J gave up 3 bases, with 9 bases separating them. Germline V gene sequence: CDR1 SNHLY, CDR2 FYNNEI. CDR3: CASSQQSYEQYF. The CDR3 bases are TGTGCCAGCAGCCAACAGAGCTACGAGCAGTACTTC.

V and J are TRBV3-1 (or the pseudogene TRBV3-2) and TRBJ2-7; a possible D gene is TRBD2 (7 bases). The CDR3 loop spans 16 amino acids. V was pared by 2 bases and J by 1 base, with 15 bases between. The germline gives CDR1 LGHDT, CDR2 YNNKEL (reference sequence). CDR3 coding DNA: TGTGCCAGCAGCCAAACAGATGGGGGGGCGTCCTACGAGCAGTACTTC. Residues: CASSQTDGGASYEQYF.

The chain links TRBV5-8 to TRBJ1-5, with TRBD1 identical over 9 bases. With 1 base clipped from V and 6 bases from J, the junction kept 14 bases outside the gene matches. The germline CDR1 and CDR2 sequences are SGHTS and YDEGEE. There are 18 residues in the CDR3. This chain's CDR3 is CASSLSGTGYIRGQPQHF. The CDR3 nucleotides read TGTGCCAGCAGCTTGTCCGGGACAGGGTATATCCGCGGTCAGCCCCAGCATTTT.

This clone was seen only once. The genes are TRBV5-5 and TRBJ1-1; 9 nucleotides align to TRBD1. The CDR3 consists of 14 residues. Germline CDR1 reads SGHKS; CDR2 reads YYEKEE (reference sequence). Trimming cost V 4 bases and J 5 bases; bases outside gene matches: 6. The CDR3 sequence is CASSPTGGSTEAFF. In DNA, the CDR3 is TGTGCCAGCAGCCCGACAGGGGGTTCGACTGAAGCTTTCTTT.

The chain carries TRBV6-2 or TRBV6-3 and TRBJ1-1; D not resolved. CDR1 and CDR2 from the germline V gene are MNHEY and SVGEGT. V dropped 2 bases and J dropped 1 base, with 5 bases sitting between them. The CDR3 is 13 amino acids. This CDR3 is CASSYARNTEAFF. The CDR3 coding sequence is TGTGCCAGCAGTTACGCCAGGAACACTGAAGCTTTCTTT.

The rearrangement joins TRBV4-3 to TRBJ2-2; D remains ambiguous. Trimming took off 0 bases at V and 0 bases at J, with 8 bases between the two ends. Germline lookup yields CDR1 LGHNA and CDR2 YSLEER. The CDR3 consists of 16 residues. CDR3: CASSQEPSANTGELFF. In nucleotides, the CDR3 is TGCGCCAGCAGCCAAGAACCCAGCGCGAACACCGGGGAGCTGTTTTTT.

The rearrangement joins TRBV6-5 to TRBJ1-1; 7 bases line up with TRBD1. CDR3 length: 14 amino acids. CDR1 and CDR2 from the germline V gene are MNHEY and SVGAGI. The V segment lost 5 bases and the J segment 1 base; nucleotides outside the gene matches: 4. The CDR3 protein is CASSPRQGNTEAFF. The CDR3 DNA sequence: TGTGCCAGCAGTCCTCGACAGGGGAACACTGAAGCTTTCTTT.

The chain has TRBV3-1 (or the pseudogene TRBV3-2) and TRBJ1-1; a possible D gene is TRBD1 (5 bases). The CDR3 is 13 amino acids. Trimming cost V 5 bases and J 7 bases, with 14 bases left between them. In germline, CDR1 is LGHDT, CDR2 YNNKEL (reference sequence). CDR3 sequence (DNA): TGTGCCAGCAGCTACCCACCGGGGGGTGAAGCTTTCTTT. Amino acid sequence: CASSYPPGGEAFF.

The chain is built from TRBV19 and TRBJ1-2, with D perhaps TRBD1 (6 bases). Trimming removed 7 bases from V and 9 bases from J, with 15 bases in between. The CDR3 length is 12 residues. Germline V lookup: CDR1 LNHDA, CDR2 SQIVND (reference sequence). The CDR3 region is CASMGTPTSYTF. In DNA form, the CDR3 reads TGTGCCAGTATGGGGACACCGACGAGCTACACCTTC.

J is TRBJ1-5 and V is TRBV19; 11 bases line up with TRBD1. This CDR3 spans 14 amino acids. The J segment lost 5 bases and the V segment lost 8 bases, leaving 5 bases of the junction unmatched. The germline CDR1 and CDR2 sequences are LNHDA and SQIVND (reference sequence). CDR3 nucleotides: TGTGCCAGTTTTCGGACAGGGGGCGATCAGCCCCAGCATTTT. Translated: CASFRTGGDQPQHF.

The chain links TRBV18 to TRBJ2-1; 12 nucleotides align to TRBD2. The germline V gene encodes CDR1 KGHSH and CDR2 LQKENI. The CDR3 is 17 amino acids. V trimming: 2 bases; J trimming: 8 bases; junction bases outside the gene matches: 10. CDR3 loop: CASSPGLAGGLGDEQFF. CDR3 nucleotide sequence: TGTGCCAGCTCACCAGGGCTAGCGGGGGGGCTTGGTGATGAGCAGTTCTTC.

In this sample, this clone turned up a few times. The genes are TRBV4-1 and TRBJ2-3, with D uncertain. The germline V and J ends were trimmed by 0 bases and 8 bases, with 12 bases remaining between them. The CDR3 is 14 amino acids. The germline V gene encodes CDR1 MGHRA and CDR2 YSYEKL. In DNA, the CDR3 is TGCGCCAGCAGCCAAGATGGCCCTCGTGTTACGCAGTATTTT. Translated, it gives CASSQDGPRVTQYF.

CDR3 protein: CASSLDSSYNEQFF. The CDR3 DNA follows: TGTGCCAGCAGCTTAGACAGTTCCTACAATGAGCAGTTCTTC. The chain employs TRBV11-3 and TRBJ2-1, with D hard to call. V was clipped by 0 bases and J by 1 base, with 4 bases between them. Per the germline V gene, CDR1 is SGHNT and CDR2 is YENEEA. This CDR3 has 14 amino acids. Based on the CDR3 plus reference TRBV11-3 and TRBJ2-1, the full variable domain is EAGVVQSPRYKIIEKKQPVAFWCNPISGHNTLYWYLQNLGQGPELLIRYENEEAVDDSQLPKDRFSAERLKGVDSTLKIQPAELGDSAVYLCASSLDSSYNEQFFGPGTRLTVL.

This clone appeared a single time. This rearrangement joins TRBV3-1 (or the pseudogene TRBV3-2) to TRBJ2-3, with D perhaps TRBD2 (7 bases). The germline V gene encodes CDR1 LGHDT and CDR2 YNNKEL (reference sequence). V gave up 4 bases and J gave up 4 bases, with 18 bases separating them. The CDR3 spans 16 residues. CDR3 in amino acids: CASSPLGGGGADTQYF. In DNA, the CDR3 is TGTGCCAGCAGCCCCCTGGGGGGGGGCGGAGCAGATACGCAGTATTTT.

The chain combines TRBV5-4 with TRBJ2-1; TRBD2 agrees at 10 bases. This CDR3 spans 14 amino acids. CDR1 and CDR2 from the germline V gene are SGHNT and YYREEE (reference sequence). With V trimmed by 5 bases and J by 7 bases, 6 bases remained unmatched. The DNA for the CDR3 is TGTGCCAGCAGGGAGCGGGGGGGGCAGAATGAGCAGTTCTTC. It yields the protein CASRERGGQNEQFF. The complete variable domain, with remaining parts taken from reference TRBV5-4 and TRBJ2-1, reads ETGVTQSPTHLIKTRGQQVTLRCSSQSGHNTVSWYQQALGQGPQFIFQYYREEENGRGNFPPRFSGLQFPNYSSELNVNALELDDSALYLCASRERGGQNEQFFGPGTRLTVL.

The rearrangement links TRBV25-1 to TRBJ1-6; possibly TRBD1 for D (6 bases). This CDR3 has 15 amino acids. Germline CDR1 is MGHDK and CDR2 is SYGVNS. V lost 4 bases to trimming and J lost 7 bases, with 14 bases between them. Written as DNA, the CDR3 is TGTGCCAGCAGTGGGTCGTGGGGGCCCAATTCACCCCTCCACTTT. Its protein is CASSGSWGPNSPLHF.

V gene TRBV28 combines with J gene TRBJ2-7, with D possibly TRBD2 on 6 matching bases. Germline V gives CDR1 MDHEN, CDR2 SYDVKM. This CDR3 region has 14 residues. Trimming cost V 5 bases and J 0 bases, with 11 bases left between them. The DNA for the CDR3 is TGTGCCAGCAGTCGTGGGGGGAGCTCCTACGAGCAGTACTTC. It specifies CASSRGGSSYEQYF.

The gene calls are TRBV5-6 and TRBJ1-1; a weak D match, TRBD1 (6 bases). V gave up 0 bases and J gave up 4 bases, with 16 bases separating them. CDR3 length equals 16 residues. Germline assignment: CDR1 SGHDT and CDR2 YYEEEE. The CDR3 protein is CASSLEGGSGGTEAFF. CDR3 nucleotide sequence: TGTGCCAGCAGCTTGGAAGGGGGTAGCGGGGGCACTGAAGCTTTCTTT.

This chain joins TRBV27 and TRBJ1-4, with TRBD1 matching 7 bases. V gave up 6 bases and J gave up 7 bases; unmatched junction bases: 8. The germline V gene has CDR1 MNHEY and CDR2 SMNVEV (reference sequence). CDR3 size: 14 residues. CDR3 amino acids: CASSPGQWREKLFF. In DNA form, the CDR3 reads TGTGCCAGCAGCCCGGGACAGTGGCGTGAAAAACTGTTTTTT. Full variable domain (outside the CDR3, taken from reference TRBV27 and TRBJ1-4): EAQVTQNPRYLITVTGKKLTVTCSQNMNHEYMSWYRQDPGLGLRQIYYSMNVEVTDKGDVPEGYKVSRKEKRNFPLILESPSPNQTSLYFCASSPGQWREKLFFGSGTQLSVL.

This clone was observed many times. The gene calls are TRBV6-1 and TRBJ1-6, with TRBD1 identical over 9 bases. Per the germline V gene, CDR1 is MNHNS and CDR2 is SASEGT. CDR3 length: 16 residues. After removal of 2 bases from V and 7 bases from J, the junction contained 6 bases not matched to a gene. CDR3 amino acids: CASSELVGTGNSPLHF. The CDR3 coding sequence is TGTGCCAGCAGTGAACTAGTCGGGACAGGGAATTCACCCCTCCACTTT.